The 12 T cell receptor beta chains below all came from one sample that was sequenced in a study of early T cells in non-severe SARS-CoV-2 infection. TCRdb reprocessed the 5' RACE reads with MiXCR, giving one entry per CDR3 protein. The sample shows some 120,000 distinct CDR3 sequences, 15% of them seen only once. The specimen sequenced was whole blood. The source is an adult who was a healthcare worker with PCR-confirmed SARS-CoV-2 infection or an uninfected control (not recorded which).

This clonotype was seen repeatedly, ten times or more. The chain recombines TRBV7-6 with TRBJ1-3; no definite D call. V was cut by 1 base and J by 1 base, with 5 bases left in between. Per germline, CDR1 SGHVS and CDR2 FNYEAQ. The CDR3 covers 14 residues. The CDR3 is CASSLDKSGNTIYF. CDR3 sequence (DNA): TGTGCCAGCAGCTTAGACAAATCTGGAAACACCATATATTTT.

The table lists this clonotype with many counts. The chain links TRBV6-6 to TRBJ2-4; TRBD1 or TRBD2 may be the D gene (6 bases each). Trimming shortened V by 4 bases and J by 12 bases, and 13 bases separated the two germline ends. The CDR3 is 12 residues long. CDR1 MNHNY and CDR2 SVGAGI come from the germline V gene (reference sequence). CDR3 sequence reads: CASSSRRGDQYF. The CDR3 DNA is TGTGCCAGCAGTTCGAGAAGGGGGGATCAGTACTTC.

This clonotype showed up just a few times. This chain links TRBV3-1 with TRBJ1-6; 7 positions match TRBD1. Per germline, CDR1 LGHDT and CDR2 YNNKEL (reference sequence). Trimming took 1 base from V and 12 from J; bases not matched to a gene: 6. The length of the CDR3 is 14 residues. CDR3 sequence (DNA): TGTGCCAGCAGCCAAGGACAGGGCCTCGGACCCCTCCACTTT. It encodes CASSQGQGLGPLHF.

V is TRBV30 and J is TRBJ2-2; TRBD2 agrees at 7 bases. Trimming cost V 7 bases and J 7 bases; bases outside gene matches: 12. Germline V lookup: CDR1 GTSNPN, CDR2 SVGIG (reference sequence). The CDR3 contains 14 residues. CDR3 coding DNA: TGTGCCTTCAAGGGCGGGGGAATAGTCGGGGAGCTGTTTTTT. Protein sequence: CAFKGGGIVGELFF.

This clonotype has a handful of counts. DNA for the CDR3: TGTGCCACCAGCAGGACCAGGGTTGAGGATTCACCCCTCCACTTT. This sequence encodes CATSRTRVEDSPLHF. V usage is TRBV15 and J usage is TRBJ1-6, with D perhaps TRBD1 (5 bases). Germline CDR1 is LNHNV and CDR2 is YYDKDF (reference sequence). The CDR3 is 15 amino acids. Trimming left V 3 bases short and J 8 bases short, with 14 bases between.

V and J are TRBV7-9 and TRBJ1-6; no clear D gene. The CDR3 consists of 15 residues. V dropped 5 bases and J dropped 8 bases, with 16 bases sitting between them. Per the germline V gene, CDR1 is SEHNR and CDR2 is FQNEAQ (reference sequence). CDR3 bases: TGTGCCAGCAGCGAAAACTCCGGGCATCATTCACCCCTCCACTTT. Its protein is CASSENSGHHSPLHF.

This clonotype has a count of ten or more. The chain carries TRBV5-1 and TRBJ2-1; D might be TRBD1 or TRBD2, each matching 6 bases. V was shortened by 0 bases and J by 2 bases, with 9 bases between the two germline ends. Germline V gene sequence: CDR1 SGHRS, CDR2 YFSETQ. The CDR3 is 15 amino acids. The CDR3 DNA sequence: TGCGCCAGCAGCTTGGATGGGGGGCCCTACAATGAGCAGTTCTTC. It specifies CASSLDGGPYNEQFF.

The rearrangement uses TRBV3-1 and TRBJ2-1; 8 positions match TRBD2. In germline, CDR1 is LGHDT, CDR2 YNNKEL (reference sequence). This CDR3 contains 16 residues. Trimming at V came to 0 bases and at J to 6 bases, leaving 7 bases not matched to a gene. The CDR3, as DNA: TGTGCCAGCAGCCAAGATCGGACTAGCATTAGCAATGAGCAGTTCTTC. As protein: CASSQDRTSISNEQFF.

This rearrangement joins TRBV2 to TRBJ2-1; D not resolved. Per the germline V gene, CDR1 is SNHLY and CDR2 is FYNNEI. The CDR3 runs 15 residues. V was pared by 0 bases and J by 6 bases, with 12 bases between. The CDR3 region has the DNA TGTGCCAGCAGTGAAGCTGGCCTGTCGGGCAATGAGCAGTTCTTC. Its translation: CASSEAGLSGNEQFF. The full variable domain, rest sourced from reference TRBV2 and TRBJ2-1, is EPEVTQTPSHQVTQMGQEVILRCVPISNHLYFYWYRQILGQKVEFLVSFYNNEISEKSEIFDDQFSVERPDGSNFTLKIRSTKLEDSAMYFCASSEAGLSGNEQFFGPGTRLTVL.

This clonotype was observed a handful of times. CDR3 in amino acids: CASSQGRGRVHGYTF. CDR3 DNA: TGTGCCAGCAGCCAAGGGAGAGGCAGGGTCCATGGCTACACCTTC. The V call is TRBV3-1, the J call TRBJ1-2; tentative D call: TRBD1 (5 bases). Looked up from germline, CDR1 is LGHDT and CDR2 is YNNKEL (reference sequence). V was shortened by 1 base and J by 6 bases, with 15 bases between the two germline ends. The CDR3 is 15 residues long.

A few counts support this clonotype. The chain carries TRBV7-3 and TRBJ2-7; D call uncertain. CDR3 length: 13 residues. CDR1 is SGHTA, CDR2 FQGTGA, per germline. V was shortened by 0 bases and J by 6 bases, with 9 bases between the two germline ends. The CDR3 DNA is TGTGCCAGCAGCTTAACAGGGCCGGGCGAGCAGTACTTC. This codes for CASSLTGPGEQYF. The entire variable domain, with the rest obtained from reference TRBV7-3 and TRBJ2-7, is as follows: GAGVSQTPSNKVTEKGKYVELRCDPISGHTALYWYRQSLGQGPEFLIYFQGTGAADDSGLPNDRFFAVRPEGSVSTLKIQRTERGDSAVYLCASSLTGPGEQYFGPGTRLTVT.

The CDR3 DNA follows: TGTGCCAGCAGCCCCCGACCGGGTGAGCAGTTCTTC. Translated, it gives CASSPRPGEQFF. V gene TRBV9 combines with J gene TRBJ2-1; D is undetermined. In germline, CDR1 is SGDLS, CDR2 YYNGEE. The CDR3 consists of 12 residues. The ends were cut back, 4 bases at V and 9 bases at J, with 11 bases in the middle.